This TCR beta chain was recorded in a study of blood T cell repertoires in COVID-19 (dated by TCRdb to 2018 to 2021). General notes on the study: Samples from collaborators originated in the United States, Italy and Spain and spanned both the acute and convalescent phases of COVID-19. The material from the prospective study consisted of cDNA or gDNA derived from T cells, B-cell-depleted T cells, or PBMCs. Subjects who had been exposed to COVID-19, were actively infected with it, or had recovered from it provided the deeply sampled blood TCRbeta repertoires that made up the dataset. The repertoires were released in a freely available public database meant as a resource for research on the immune response to SARS-CoV-2. Samples were obtained from the ongoing ImmuneRACE study (first 160 participants) and from 1,000 to 1,500 subjects provided by 6 global collaborators. A de-identified subject ID, COVID-19 status, age in years and sex were almost always included in the sample metadata. HLA class I and class II types, where available, came from metadata supplied by the sample provider rather than from assay-based typing. What the study reported, not specific to this receptor: Clinical and demographic metadata were provided uncurated, with the amount varying by source and participant.

TCRbeta CDR3 regions were amplified from genomic DNA by means of the immunoSEQ Assay, a bias-controlled multiplex PCR. The original methods were these. The number of nucleated cells in each sample was estimated by amplification of reference gene primers within the assay. To quantify the absolute abundance of each unique TCRbeta CDR3 rearrangement, sequence reads were collapsed and filtered. For each sample, productive Simpson clonality was calculated as the square root of Simpson's diversity index across productive rearrangements. TCRdb took this table from immuneACCESS and kept in-frame rearrangements with V and J called. Such tables lack part of the clones; where checked against another copy, unresolved V genes explain under half of the gap, and the rest is unexplained. D and trimming were read from the DNA, whereas the V and J calls and clone size are those reported in that table. The table for this sample lists fewer than 15,000 clones; 75% to 85% of them were counted only once. The ten most abundant clones make up approximately 34% of the sample.

Comment on this clone: Which antigen it targets is not known. No much larger clonotype is one base removed from it; base qualities were not supplied.

Whole blood was collected in K2EDTA tubes by collaborating institutions according to the institutions' own protocols. For TCRbeta analysis, collaborators shipped samples as frozen whole blood, isolated PBMCs, or DNA extracted from either of those sample types. The sequence came from a human donor in a cohort sampled during active COVID-19. The sequencing input was peripheral blood.

The nucleotide sequence is given as TGTGCCACCAGCAGAGAGGCGGGCGCTGGAAACACCATATATTTT. Its protein reads: CATSREAGAGNTIYF. The chain employs TRBV15 and TRBJ1-3; the D gene lacks a confident call. The germline V gene (reference sequence) provides CDR1 LNHNV and CDR2 YYDKDF. The CDR3 holds 15 amino acids from the cysteine to the phenylalanine. Solely the CDR3 DNA is kept, with 45 bases framed from the first base. Relative to germline, V is 0 bases shorter and J is 2 bases shorter, with 8 bases between their ends.